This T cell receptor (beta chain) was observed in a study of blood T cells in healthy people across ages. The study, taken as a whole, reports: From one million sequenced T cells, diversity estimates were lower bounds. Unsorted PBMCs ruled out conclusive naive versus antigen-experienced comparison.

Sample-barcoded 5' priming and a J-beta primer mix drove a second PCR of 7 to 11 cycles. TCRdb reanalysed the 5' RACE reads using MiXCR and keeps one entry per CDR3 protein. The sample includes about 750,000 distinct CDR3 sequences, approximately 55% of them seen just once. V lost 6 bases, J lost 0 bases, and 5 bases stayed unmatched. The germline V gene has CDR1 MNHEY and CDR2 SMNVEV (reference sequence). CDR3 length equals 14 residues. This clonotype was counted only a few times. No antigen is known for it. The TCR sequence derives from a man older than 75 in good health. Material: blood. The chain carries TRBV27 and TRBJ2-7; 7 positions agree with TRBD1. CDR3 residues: CASRRTGHSYEQYF. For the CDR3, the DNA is TGTGCCAGCAGACGGACAGGCCACTCCTACGAGCAGTACTTC.